The TCR beta chain under discussion was sequenced for a study of shared clonotypes between healthy human individuals (TCRdb year 2020). Regarding the study in general: The cohort comprised a couple of women and three men aged 18 to 49 years. For each donor, three plates each were used for CD4 naive and CD4 memory, two plates were used for CD8 naive, and one plate was used for CD8 memory. To estimate repertoire size and how much clonotypes are shared between individuals, the study performed deep sequencing of blood TCR repertoires from five healthy adults. To increase sequencing depth and limit assay-specific biases, different laboratories used diverse techniques to prepare libraries and sequence TCR repertoires. Leukapheresis yielded between about 0.94 and 8.9 billion PBMCs per donor.

Paper-wide results and their limitations: Because the study included only a small number of donors, the genetic and exposure-history diversity represented was limited. Only blood was sampled, and tissue TCR repertoires likely differ from those in blood. Based on pairwise subsampling, the degree of clonotype sharing among donors was expected to be affected by sequencing depth. Larger estimated clonotype richness was generally found for naive subsets than for memory subsets. Even with the large sequencing depth, rarefaction of the sorted-subset datasets indicated that sequencing was incomplete. Clonotypes shared by all four sorted-subset donors showed higher generation probabilities than non-shared clonotypes. When a handful of donors were compared, the shared fraction of clonotypes was about 5.2% for naive CD4, 3.5% to 4% for naive CD8, 2.3% for memory CD4, and 0.4% for memory CD8.

Including cysteine and phenylalanine, the CDR3 has 13 amino acids. This entry keeps only the CDR3 DNA: 39 bases, framed from base 1. The junction carries 15 bases between V and J, which are trimmed by 5 bases and 8 bases respectively. The germline V gene encodes CDR1 PRHDT and CDR2 FYEKMQ (reference sequence). Worth noting for this clone: There is no known antigen for this receptor. Per-base qualities were not stored, and no clone one base away is much larger.

Using the deep immunoSEQ assay, multiplex PCR amplified TCR CDR3 regions from genomic DNA. For each cell subset, the extracted genomic DNA was distributed evenly across all wells of several immunoSEQ 96-well plates, and each plate served as one replicate. For sorted subsets, 200 to 250 ng genomic DNA, equal to tens of thousands of T cell genomes, was loaded into each replicate PCR. Purified libraries were quantified with a Qubit 3.0 fluorometer, sized on a Bioanalyzer 2100, and re-quantified with the KAPA Library Quantification kit. A separate single-read 150-cycle Illumina NextSeq 550 flow cell was used to sequence each immunoSEQ 96-well plate. In the source study's methods: Because the immunoSEQ output held only junctional sequences and lacked quality scores, the filtering could not match the filtering applied to full-length reads. To assign V/J genes and CDR3, sequences were annotated against IMGT germline references using PyIR, a Python wrapper for IgBLAST v1.9. Reads were removed for weak V/J assignments (E-value above 1e-6), missing CDR3, stop codons, out-of-frame junctions, or ambiguous translated residues. V3J clonotypes were defined as sequences sharing an identical inferred V gene, J gene, and CDR3 amino acid sequence. The percentage overlap between two repertoires was calculated by dividing the number of shared unique clonotypes by the size of the smaller repertoire. Repertoire richness was assessed with RTK rarefaction, the Chao1 estimator, and Recon v2.1 estimates of unobserved clonotypes. Generation probabilities were computed with OLGA for all TCRbeta clonotypes obtained by the gDNA method from four donors. What TCRdb holds here is the immuneACCESS table cut down to in-frame rearrangements. Part of the clones is not present; checked against another copy, under half of the missing clones reflect an unresolved V gene, and the others are unexplained. Clone size and the V and J calls come from that table; the DNA yielded D and trimming. The sample records approximately 2,200,000 clones, just over 90% of which are singletons. More than 1.5% of the sample is held by the ten biggest clonotypes.

For the CD8 naive samples, CD45RO-negative cells were positively selected for CCR7, yielding a CD45RA+CCR7+ population from which TemRA cells were excluded. Donors were healthy HIV-negative adults with no recently reported acute infections or vaccinations. Every donor was a Caucasian adult residing in Nashville, Tennessee, USA. Blood was obtained by leukapheresis, after which PBMCs were separated by Ficoll-Histopaque density gradient centrifugation and cryopreserved in liquid nitrogen vapor phase. Purity and quantity of every magnetically sorted T cell population were checked by analytical flow cytometry. From each sorted fraction, genomic DNA was isolated and quantified by UV absorbance on a Nanodrop 2000c.

The sequence was obtained from a man aged 18 to 29 in good health. Some clones in this sample may be carry-over from other donors' samples. Rearrangement joined TRBV13 to TRBJ1-1; no D gene call is confident. The sample was naive CD8+ T cells from PBMCs. What this sample's cell subset or site label stands for: CD45RA+CCR7+. The CDR3 has the sequence CASSPRASAEAFF. The sequence in DNA is TGTGCCAGCAGCCCCCGGGCCAGTGCCGAAGCTTTCTTT.